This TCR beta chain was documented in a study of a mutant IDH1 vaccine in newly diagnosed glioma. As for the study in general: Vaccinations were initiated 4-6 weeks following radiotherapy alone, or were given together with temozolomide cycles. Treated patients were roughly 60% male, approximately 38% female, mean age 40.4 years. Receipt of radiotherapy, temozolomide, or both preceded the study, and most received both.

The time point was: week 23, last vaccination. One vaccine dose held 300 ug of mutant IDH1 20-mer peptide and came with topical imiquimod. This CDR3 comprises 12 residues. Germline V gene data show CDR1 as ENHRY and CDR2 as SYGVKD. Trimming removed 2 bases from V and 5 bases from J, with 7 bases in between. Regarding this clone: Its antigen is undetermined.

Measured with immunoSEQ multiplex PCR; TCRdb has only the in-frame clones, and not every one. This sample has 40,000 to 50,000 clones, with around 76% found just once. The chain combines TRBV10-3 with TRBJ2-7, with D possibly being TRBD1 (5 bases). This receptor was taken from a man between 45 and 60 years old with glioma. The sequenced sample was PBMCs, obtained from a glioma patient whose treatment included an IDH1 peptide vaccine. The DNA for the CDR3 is TGTGCCATCAGTGAGCAAGGGGACGAGCAGTACTTC. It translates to CAISEQGDEQYF.